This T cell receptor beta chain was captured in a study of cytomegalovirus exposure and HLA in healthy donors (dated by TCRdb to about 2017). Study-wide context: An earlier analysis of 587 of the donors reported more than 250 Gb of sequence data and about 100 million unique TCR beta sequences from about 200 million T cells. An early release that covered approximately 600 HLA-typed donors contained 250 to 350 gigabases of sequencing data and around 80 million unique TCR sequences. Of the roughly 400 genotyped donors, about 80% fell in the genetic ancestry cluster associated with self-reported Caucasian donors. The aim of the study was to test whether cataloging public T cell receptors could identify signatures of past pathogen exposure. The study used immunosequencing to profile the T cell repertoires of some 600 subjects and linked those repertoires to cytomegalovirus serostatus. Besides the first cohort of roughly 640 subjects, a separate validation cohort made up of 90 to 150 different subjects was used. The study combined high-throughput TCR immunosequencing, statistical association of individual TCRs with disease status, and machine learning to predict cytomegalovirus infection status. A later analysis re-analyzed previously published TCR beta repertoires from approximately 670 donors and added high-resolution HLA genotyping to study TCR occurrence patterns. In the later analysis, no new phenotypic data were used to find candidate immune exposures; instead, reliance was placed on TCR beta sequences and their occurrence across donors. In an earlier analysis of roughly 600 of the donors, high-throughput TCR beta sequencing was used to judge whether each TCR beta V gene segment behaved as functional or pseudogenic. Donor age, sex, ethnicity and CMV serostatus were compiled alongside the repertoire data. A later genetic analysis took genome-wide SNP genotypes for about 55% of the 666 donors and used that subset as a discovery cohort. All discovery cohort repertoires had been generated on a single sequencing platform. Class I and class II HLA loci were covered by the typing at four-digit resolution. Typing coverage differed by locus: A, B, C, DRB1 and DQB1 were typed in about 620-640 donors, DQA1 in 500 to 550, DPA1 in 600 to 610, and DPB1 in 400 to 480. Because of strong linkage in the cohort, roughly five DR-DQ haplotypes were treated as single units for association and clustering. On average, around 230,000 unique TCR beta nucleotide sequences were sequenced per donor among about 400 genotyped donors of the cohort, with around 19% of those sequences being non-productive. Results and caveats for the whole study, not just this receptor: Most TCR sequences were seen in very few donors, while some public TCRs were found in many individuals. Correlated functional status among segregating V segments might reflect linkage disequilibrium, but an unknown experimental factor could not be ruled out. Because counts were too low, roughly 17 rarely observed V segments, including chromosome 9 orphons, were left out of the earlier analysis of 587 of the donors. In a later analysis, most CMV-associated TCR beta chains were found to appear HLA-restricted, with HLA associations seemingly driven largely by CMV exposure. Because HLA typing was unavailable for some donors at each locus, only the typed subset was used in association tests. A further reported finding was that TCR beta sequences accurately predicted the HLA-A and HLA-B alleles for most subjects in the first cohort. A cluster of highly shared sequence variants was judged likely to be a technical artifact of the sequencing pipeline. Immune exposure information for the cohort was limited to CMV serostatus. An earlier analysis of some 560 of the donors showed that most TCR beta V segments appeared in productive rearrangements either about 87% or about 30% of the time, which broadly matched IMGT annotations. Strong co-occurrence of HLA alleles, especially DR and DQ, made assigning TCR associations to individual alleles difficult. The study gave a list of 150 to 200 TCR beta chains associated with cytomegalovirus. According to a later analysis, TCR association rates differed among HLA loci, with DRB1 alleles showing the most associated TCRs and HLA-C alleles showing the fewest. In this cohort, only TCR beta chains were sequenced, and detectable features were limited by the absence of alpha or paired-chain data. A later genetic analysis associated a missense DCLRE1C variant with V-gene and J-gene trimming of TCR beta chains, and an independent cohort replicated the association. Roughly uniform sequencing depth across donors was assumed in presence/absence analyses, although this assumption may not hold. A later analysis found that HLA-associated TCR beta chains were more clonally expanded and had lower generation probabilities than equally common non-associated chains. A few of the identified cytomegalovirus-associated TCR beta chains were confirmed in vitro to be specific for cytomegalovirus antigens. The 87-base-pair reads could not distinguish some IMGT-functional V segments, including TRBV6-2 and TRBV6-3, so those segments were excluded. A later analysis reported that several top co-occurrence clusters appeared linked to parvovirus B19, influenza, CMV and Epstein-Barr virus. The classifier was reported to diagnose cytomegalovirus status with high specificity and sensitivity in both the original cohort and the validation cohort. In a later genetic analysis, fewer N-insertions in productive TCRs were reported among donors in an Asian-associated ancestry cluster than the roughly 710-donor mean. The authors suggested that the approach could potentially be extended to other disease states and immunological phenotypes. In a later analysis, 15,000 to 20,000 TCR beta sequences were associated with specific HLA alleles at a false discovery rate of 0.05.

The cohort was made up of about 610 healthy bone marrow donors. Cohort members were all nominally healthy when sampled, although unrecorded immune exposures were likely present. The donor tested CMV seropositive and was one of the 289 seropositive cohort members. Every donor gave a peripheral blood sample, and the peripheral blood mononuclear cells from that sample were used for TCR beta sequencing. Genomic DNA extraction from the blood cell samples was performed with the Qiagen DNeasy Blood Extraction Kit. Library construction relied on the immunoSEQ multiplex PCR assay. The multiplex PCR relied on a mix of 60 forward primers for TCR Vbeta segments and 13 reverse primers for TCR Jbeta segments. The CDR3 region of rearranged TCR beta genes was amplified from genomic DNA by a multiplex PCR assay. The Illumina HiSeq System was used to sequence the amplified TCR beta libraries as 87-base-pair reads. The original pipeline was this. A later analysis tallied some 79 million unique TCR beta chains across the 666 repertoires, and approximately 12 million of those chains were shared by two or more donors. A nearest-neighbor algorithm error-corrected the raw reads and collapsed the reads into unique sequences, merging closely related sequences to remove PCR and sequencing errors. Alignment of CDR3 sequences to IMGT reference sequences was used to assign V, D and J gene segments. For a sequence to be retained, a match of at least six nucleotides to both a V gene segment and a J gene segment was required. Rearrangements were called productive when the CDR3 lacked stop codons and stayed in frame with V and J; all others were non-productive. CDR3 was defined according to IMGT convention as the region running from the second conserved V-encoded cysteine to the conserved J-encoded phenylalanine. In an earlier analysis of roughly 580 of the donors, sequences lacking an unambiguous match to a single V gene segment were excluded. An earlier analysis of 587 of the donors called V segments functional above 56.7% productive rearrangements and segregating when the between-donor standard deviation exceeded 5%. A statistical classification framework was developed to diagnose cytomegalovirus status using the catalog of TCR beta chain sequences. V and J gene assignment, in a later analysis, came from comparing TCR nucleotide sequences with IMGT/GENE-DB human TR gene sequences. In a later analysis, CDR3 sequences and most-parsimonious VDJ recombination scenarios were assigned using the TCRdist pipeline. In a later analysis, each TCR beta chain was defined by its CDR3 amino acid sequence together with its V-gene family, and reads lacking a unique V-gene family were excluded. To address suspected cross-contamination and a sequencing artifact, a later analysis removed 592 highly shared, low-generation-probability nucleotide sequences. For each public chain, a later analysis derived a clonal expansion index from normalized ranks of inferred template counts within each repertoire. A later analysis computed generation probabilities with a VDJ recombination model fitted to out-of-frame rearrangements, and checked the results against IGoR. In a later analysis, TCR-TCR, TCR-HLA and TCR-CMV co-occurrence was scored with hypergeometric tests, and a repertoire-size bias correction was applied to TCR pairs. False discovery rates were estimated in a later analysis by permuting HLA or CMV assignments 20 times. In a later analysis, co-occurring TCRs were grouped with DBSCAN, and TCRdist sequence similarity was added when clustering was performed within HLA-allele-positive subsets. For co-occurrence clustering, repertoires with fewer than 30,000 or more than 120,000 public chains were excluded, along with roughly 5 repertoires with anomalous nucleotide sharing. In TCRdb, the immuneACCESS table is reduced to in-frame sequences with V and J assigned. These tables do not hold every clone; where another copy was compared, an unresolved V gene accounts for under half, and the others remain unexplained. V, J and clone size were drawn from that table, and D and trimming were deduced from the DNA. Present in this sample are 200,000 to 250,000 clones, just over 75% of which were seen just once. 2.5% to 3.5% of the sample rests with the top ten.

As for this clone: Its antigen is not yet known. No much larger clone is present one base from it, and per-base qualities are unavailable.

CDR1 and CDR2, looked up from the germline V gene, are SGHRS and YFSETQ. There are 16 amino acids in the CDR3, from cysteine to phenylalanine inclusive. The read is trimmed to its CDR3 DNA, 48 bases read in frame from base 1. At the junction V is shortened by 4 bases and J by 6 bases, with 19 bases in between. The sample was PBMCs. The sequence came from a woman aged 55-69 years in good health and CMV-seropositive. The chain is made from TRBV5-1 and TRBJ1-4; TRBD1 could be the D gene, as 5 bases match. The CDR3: CASSLQSRAGHEKLFF. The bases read TGCGCCAGCAGCCTTCAAAGTAGGGCGGGACATGAAAAACTGTTTTTT.